These T cell receptor beta chains were read from a single sample in a study of blood T cell repertoires in COVID-19. This table comes from immunoSEQ multiplex PCR, and its TCRdb copy is limited to in-frame clones, with some not included. This sample yields about 130,000 clones, of which about 86% are seen a single time; around 17% belongs to the top ten. Sample: peripheral blood. The receptors were gathered from a woman in her forties or fifties who had recovered from COVID-19. Each CDR3 is given with its conserved first and last residue. The D gene is left open where the match is weak. Where a row states a size, it is once, few, many or the class of an expanded clone; other rows omit it.

j_call: TRBJ2-5; d_call: TRBD2; clone_size: .; v_call: TRBV12-5; cdr3_aa: CASGLDPRHMGLAGGRKETQYF; cdr3_nt: TGTGCTAGTGGTTTGGACCCCCGTCATATGGGACTAGCGGGGGGGCGTAAAGAGACCCAGTACTTC
j_call: TRBJ2-5; d_call: TRBD1; clone_size: .; v_call: TRBV4-2; cdr3_aa: CASSQGTGTQPGETQYF; cdr3_nt: TGTGCCAGCAGCCAAGGGACAGGGACCCAACCCGGGGAGACCCAGTACTTC
j_call: TRBJ1-1; d_call: .; clone_size: .; v_call: TRBV9; cdr3_aa: CASSVTANTEAFF; cdr3_nt: TGTGCCAGCAGCGTAACAGCTAACACTGAAGCTTTCTTT
j_call: TRBJ2-5; d_call: TRBD2; clone_size: once; v_call: TRBV2; cdr3_aa: CASSETLQGGGGETQYF; cdr3_nt: TGTGCCAGCAGTGAAACCCTTCAGGGCGGGGGGGGAGAGACCCAGTACTTC
j_call: TRBJ2-5; d_call: .; clone_size: .; v_call: TRBV10-3; cdr3_aa: CAISQRHEETQYF; cdr3_nt: TGTGCCATCAGCCAAAGACACGAAGAGACCCAGTACTTC
j_call: TRBJ1-2; d_call: .; clone_size: .; v_call: TRBV21-1; cdr3_aa: CASSPEKRRQPNYGYTF; cdr3_nt: TGTGCCAGCAGCCCTGAGAAGAGGAGACAGCCCAACTATGGCTACACCTTC
j_call: TRBJ1-1; d_call: TRBD1; clone_size: .; v_call: TRBV5-1; cdr3_aa: CASSSGTGGTEAFF; cdr3_nt: TGCGCCAGCAGCTCCGGGACAGGGGGTACTGAAGCTTTCTTT
j_call: TRBJ2-1; d_call: TRBD2; clone_size: once; v_call: TRBV7-9; cdr3_aa: CASREGTSSYNEQFF; cdr3_nt: TGTGCCAGCAGGGAAGGGACTAGCTCCTACAATGAGCAGTTCTTC
j_call: TRBJ2-7; d_call: .; clone_size: .; v_call: TRBV30; cdr3_aa: CACQGSGYEQYF; cdr3_nt: TGTGCCTGCCAAGGCTCGGGCTACGAGCAGTACTTC
j_call: TRBJ1-1; d_call: .; clone_size: .; v_call: TRBV3-1/TRBV3-2; cdr3_aa: CASRGGTEAFF; cdr3_nt: TGTGCCAGCCGAGGGGGAACTGAAGCTTTCTTT
j_call: TRBJ1-2; d_call: .; clone_size: .; v_call: TRBV7-9; cdr3_aa: CASSFQLDYGYTF; cdr3_nt: TGTGCCAGCAGCTTTCAGTTGGACTATGGCTACACCTTC
j_call: TRBJ1-2; d_call: TRBD1; clone_size: .; v_call: TRBV6-1; cdr3_aa: CASSEIGTAYGYTF; cdr3_nt: TGTGCCAGCAGTGAAATTGGGACAGCCTATGGCTACACCTTC
j_call: TRBJ2-7; d_call: .; clone_size: .; v_call: TRBV2; cdr3_aa: CASKEGMAYEQYF; cdr3_nt: TGTGCCAGCAAGGAGGGGATGGCCTACGAGCAGTACTTC
j_call: TRBJ2-6; d_call: .; clone_size: .; v_call: TRBV11-2; cdr3_aa: CASSPQSGANVLTF; cdr3_nt: TGTGCCAGCAGCCCACAATCTGGGGCCAACGTCCTGACTTTC
j_call: TRBJ2-5; d_call: .; clone_size: .; v_call: TRBV29-1; cdr3_aa: CSVHRGGETQYF; cdr3_nt: TGCAGCGTCCACAGGGGAGGAGAGACCCAGTACTTC
j_call: TRBJ1-2; d_call: TRBD1; clone_size: once; v_call: TRBV11-3; cdr3_aa: CASSLGGGYNYGYTF; cdr3_nt: TGTGCCAGCAGCTTAGGAGGGGGCTATAACTATGGCTACACCTTC
j_call: TRBJ1-2; d_call: TRBD1; clone_size: once; v_call: TRBV29-1; cdr3_aa: CSVEGQGNYGYTF; cdr3_nt: TGCAGCGTTGAGGGACAGGGCAACTATGGCTACACCTTC
j_call: TRBJ1-5; d_call: .; clone_size: .; v_call: TRBV27; cdr3_aa: CASSPRPRQPQHF; cdr3_nt: TGTGCCAGCAGTCCCCGCCCGCGGCAGCCCCAGCATTTT
j_call: TRBJ1-5; d_call: .; clone_size: .; v_call: TRBV2; cdr3_aa: CASSGEDDQPQHF; cdr3_nt: TGTGCCAGCAGTGGGGAGGATGACCAGCCCCAGCATTTT
j_call: TRBJ2-1; d_call: .; clone_size: .; v_call: TRBV7-2; cdr3_aa: CASSSHRDWRTNEQFF; cdr3_nt: TGTGCCAGCAGCTCTCACCGGGACTGGCGAACCAATGAGCAGTTCTTC
j_call: TRBJ2-3; d_call: TRBD1; clone_size: once; v_call: TRBV2; cdr3_aa: CASSEQGAITDTQYF; cdr3_nt: TGTGCCAGCAGTGAACAGGGGGCCATCACAGATACGCAGTATTTT
j_call: TRBJ1-4; d_call: .; clone_size: .; v_call: TRBV18; cdr3_aa: CASSLREANEKLFF; cdr3_nt: TGTGCCAGCTCACTTCGAGAGGCTAATGAAAAACTGTTTTTT
j_call: TRBJ1-1; d_call: .; clone_size: .; v_call: TRBV7-9; cdr3_aa: CASSPKGQRFSNTEAFF; cdr3_nt: TGTGCCAGCAGCCCAAAAGGACAGAGGTTTTCGAACACTGAAGCTTTCTTT
j_call: TRBJ2-7; d_call: .; clone_size: .; v_call: TRBV28; cdr3_aa: CASSPGDTYEQYF; cdr3_nt: TGTGCCAGCAGTCCTGGGGACACCTACGAGCAGTACTTC
j_call: TRBJ2-5; d_call: TRBD2; clone_size: .; v_call: TRBV18; cdr3_aa: CASSRDYLQETQYF; cdr3_nt: TGTGCCAGCTCACGGGACTACCTCCAAGAGACCCAGTACTTC
j_call: TRBJ2-7; d_call: .; clone_size: .; v_call: TRBV29-1; cdr3_aa: CSVEGGAINEQYF; cdr3_nt: TGCAGCGTTGAAGGGGGCGCGATCAACGAGCAGTACTTC
j_call: TRBJ1-1; d_call: .; clone_size: .; v_call: TRBV7-9; cdr3_aa: CASTPIRGNTEAFF; cdr3_nt: TGTGCCAGCACCCCTATACGTGGGAACACTGAAGCTTTCTTT
j_call: TRBJ2-1; d_call: TRBD1; clone_size: .; v_call: TRBV7-3; cdr3_aa: CASSPGQGYNEQFF; cdr3_nt: TGTGCCAGCAGCCCGGGACAGGGTTACAATGAGCAGTTCTTC
j_call: TRBJ1-1; d_call: .; clone_size: .; v_call: TRBV11-3; cdr3_aa: CACTRDTNRDTEAFF; cdr3_nt: TGTGCCTGCACGAGGGACACAAATAGGGACACTGAAGCTTTCTTT
j_call: TRBJ1-2; d_call: .; clone_size: .; v_call: TRBV7-2; cdr3_aa: CASSTNRDPNYGYTF; cdr3_nt: TGTGCCAGCAGCACCAACAGGGACCCTAACTATGGCTACACCTTC
j_call: TRBJ1-6; d_call: TRBD1; clone_size: .; v_call: TRBV6-5; cdr3_aa: CASSYRTGEDSPLHF; cdr3_nt: TGTGCCAGCAGTTACCGGACAGGGGAGGATTCACCCCTCCACTTT
j_call: TRBJ2-2; d_call: TRBD2; clone_size: .; v_call: TRBV6-5; cdr3_aa: CASTSGGRAGELFF; cdr3_nt: TGTGCCAGCACTTCCGGTGGGAGGGCCGGGGAGCTGTTTTTT
j_call: TRBJ1-2; d_call: .; clone_size: once; v_call: TRBV3-1/TRBV3-2; cdr3_aa: CASSQVDSSYTF; cdr3_nt: TGTGCCAGCAGCCAAGTAGACTCAAGCTACACCTTC
j_call: TRBJ2-1; d_call: TRBD2; clone_size: .; v_call: TRBV9; cdr3_aa: CASSADGTSYNEQFF; cdr3_nt: TGTGCCAGCAGCGCCGACGGGACTAGCTACAATGAGCAGTTCTTC
j_call: TRBJ2-7; d_call: TRBD2; clone_size: .; v_call: TRBV6-6; cdr3_aa: CASTGGSSREQYF; cdr3_nt: TGTGCCAGCACCGGGGGGTCTTCGCGCGAGCAGTACTTC
j_call: TRBJ1-1; d_call: .; clone_size: .; v_call: TRBV6-1; cdr3_aa: CASSEAGGTLTEAFF; cdr3_nt: TGTGCCAGCAGTGAAGCGGGGGGGACACTCACTGAAGCTTTCTTT
j_call: TRBJ1-2; d_call: .; clone_size: .; v_call: TRBV28; cdr3_aa: CASTPRQRKNYGYTF; cdr3_nt: TGTGCCAGCACCCCTCGACAGAGGAAGAACTATGGCTACACCTTC
j_call: TRBJ2-7; d_call: TRBD1; clone_size: .; v_call: TRBV5-5; cdr3_aa: CASSRQGAEQYF; cdr3_nt: TGTGCCAGCAGCCGACAGGGGGCCGAGCAGTACTTC
j_call: TRBJ2-3; d_call: .; clone_size: .; v_call: TRBV4-2; cdr3_aa: CASSQELVGGPTDTQYF; cdr3_nt: TGTGCCAGCAGCCAAGAATTGGTGGGGGGGCCCACAGATACGCAGTATTTT
j_call: TRBJ2-1; d_call: TRBD1; clone_size: .; v_call: TRBV7-3; cdr3_aa: CASSLTGQGHNEQFF; cdr3_nt: TGTGCCAGCAGCTTAACGGGACAGGGACACAATGAGCAGTTCTTC
j_call: TRBJ2-7; d_call: .; clone_size: .; v_call: TRBV5-1; cdr3_aa: CASRYGTGHYEQYF; cdr3_nt: TGCGCCAGCAGATACGGTACAGGGCACTACGAGCAGTACTTC
j_call: TRBJ1-1; d_call: .; clone_size: .; v_call: TRBV5-1; cdr3_aa: CASSLWRARETNTEAFF; cdr3_nt: TGCGCCAGCAGCTTGTGGAGGGCCCGGGAGACGAACACTGAAGCTTTCTTT
j_call: TRBJ2-1; d_call: TRBD2; clone_size: .; v_call: TRBV9; cdr3_aa: CASSVTGGTSGGAYNEQFF; cdr3_nt: TGTGCCAGCAGCGTAACGGGCGGGACTAGCGGGGGGGCTTACAATGAGCAGTTCTTC
j_call: TRBJ2-1; d_call: TRBD2; clone_size: .; v_call: TRBV10-1; cdr3_aa: CASSETSGGSYNEQFF; cdr3_nt: TGCGCCAGCAGTGAGACTAGCGGGGGATCCTACAATGAGCAGTTCTTC